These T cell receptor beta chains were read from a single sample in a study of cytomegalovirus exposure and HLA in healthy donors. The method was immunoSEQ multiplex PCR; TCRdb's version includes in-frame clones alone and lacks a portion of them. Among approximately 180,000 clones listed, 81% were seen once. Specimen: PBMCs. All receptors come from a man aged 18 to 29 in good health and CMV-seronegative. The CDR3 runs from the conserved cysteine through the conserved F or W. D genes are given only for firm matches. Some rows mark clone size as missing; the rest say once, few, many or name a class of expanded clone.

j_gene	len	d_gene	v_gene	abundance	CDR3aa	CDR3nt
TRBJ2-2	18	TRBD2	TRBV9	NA	CASSVAILAGENTGELFF	TGTGCCAGCAGCGTAGCAATTCTAGCGGGAGAGAACACCGGGGAGCTGTTTTTT
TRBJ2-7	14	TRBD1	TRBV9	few	CASSVDQGAYEQYF	TGTGCCAGCAGCGTAGACCAGGGGGCCTACGAGCAGTACTTC
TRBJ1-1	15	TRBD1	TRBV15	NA	CATSTVRQGSAEAFF	TGTGCCACCAGCACCGTTAGACAGGGTAGCGCTGAAGCTTTCTTT
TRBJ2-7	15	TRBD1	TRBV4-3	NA	CASSQGSGTAYEQYF	TGCGCCAGCAGCCAAGGTTCGGGGACAGCCTACGAGCAGTACTTC
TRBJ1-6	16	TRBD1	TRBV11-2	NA	CASSLTGGGYNSPLHF	TGTGCCAGCAGCTTAACAGGGGGCGGCTATAATTCACCCCTCCACTTT
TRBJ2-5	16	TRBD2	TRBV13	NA	CASSAKGLAGGETQYF	TGTGCCAGCAGCGCCAAGGGACTAGCGGGGGGGGAGACCCAGTACTTC
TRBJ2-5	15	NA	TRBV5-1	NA	CASSLGGDLEATQYF	TGCGCCAGCAGCTTGGGGGGGGACCTAGAAGCGACCCAGTACTTC
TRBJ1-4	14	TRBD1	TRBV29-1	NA	CSVTRTGVGEKLFF	TGCAGCGTAACCCGGACAGGGGTAGGGGAAAAACTGTTTTTT
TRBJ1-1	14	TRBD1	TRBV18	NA	CASSLPGGIGEAFF	TGTGCCAGCTCACTGCCAGGGGGCATCGGTGAAGCTTTCTTT
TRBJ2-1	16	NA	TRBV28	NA	CASSSLAEDTGDEQFF	TGTGCCAGCAGTTCATTAGCGGAAGACACTGGGGATGAGCAGTTCTTC
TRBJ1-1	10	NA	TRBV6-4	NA	CASSVYEAFF	TGTGCCAGCAGTGTCTATGAAGCTTTCTTT
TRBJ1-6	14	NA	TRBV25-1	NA	CASSVWGGDSPLHF	TGTGCCAGCAGTGTTTGGGGAGGAGATTCACCCCTCCACTTT
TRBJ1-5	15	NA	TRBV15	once	CATSRDFTGNQPQHF	TGTGCCACCAGCAGAGATTTCACAGGCAATCAGCCCCAGCATTTT
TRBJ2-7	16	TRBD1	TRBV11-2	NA	CASSFTPRDRGHEQYF	TGTGCCAGCAGCTTCACCCCCCGGGACAGGGGCCACGAGCAGTACTTC
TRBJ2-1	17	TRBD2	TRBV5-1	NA	CASSLSPLAGGGNEQFF	TGCGCCAGCAGCTTGTCCCCTCTAGCGGGAGGGGGCAATGAGCAGTTCTTC
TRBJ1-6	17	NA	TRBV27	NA	CASTAGGPGGYWSPLHF	TGTGCCAGCACCGCGGGGGGTCCTGGGGGGTACTGGTCACCCCTCCACTTT
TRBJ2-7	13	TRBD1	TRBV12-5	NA	CASAPGQGYEQYF	TGTGCTAGTGCCCCCGGACAGGGGTACGAGCAGTACTTC
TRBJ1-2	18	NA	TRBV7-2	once	CASSLFGTTQGPNYGYTF	TGTGCCAGCAGCTTATTCGGGACAACTCAGGGGCCTAACTATGGCTACACCTTC
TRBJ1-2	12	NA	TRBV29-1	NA	CSVEAENYGYTF	TGCAGCGTTGAAGCTGAGAACTATGGCTACACCTTC
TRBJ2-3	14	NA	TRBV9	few	CASSEQVRTDTQYF	TGTGCCAGCAGCGAACAGGTTCGCACAGATACGCAGTATTTT
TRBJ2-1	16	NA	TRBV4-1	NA	CASSQAEGVLYNEQFF	TGCGCCAGCAGCCAAGCAGAGGGGGTGCTTTACAATGAGCAGTTCTTC
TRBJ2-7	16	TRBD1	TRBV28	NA	CASSLYAGQGGYEQYF	TGTGCCAGCAGTTTATACGCTGGACAGGGAGGCTACGAGCAGTACTTC
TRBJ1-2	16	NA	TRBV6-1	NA	CASSEAHGHLKSGYTF	TGTGCCAGCAGTGAAGCGCATGGACACCTTAAGAGTGGCTACACCTTC
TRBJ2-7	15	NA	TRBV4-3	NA	CASSLEWDTLTEQYF	TGCGCCAGCAGCCTAGAGTGGGACACCTTGACCGAGCAGTACTTC
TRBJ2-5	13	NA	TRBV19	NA	CASSDQRQETQYF	TGTGCCAGTAGTGATCAGCGTCAAGAGACCCAGTACTTC
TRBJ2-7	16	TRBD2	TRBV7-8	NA	CASSSSGGGTPYEQYF	TGTGCCAGCAGCTCCTCGGGAGGGGGGACCCCCTACGAGCAGTACTTC
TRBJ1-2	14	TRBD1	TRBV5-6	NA	CASSATGGASGYTF	TGTGCCAGCAGCGCTACAGGGGGCGCGTCTGGCTACACCTTC
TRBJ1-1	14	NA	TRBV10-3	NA	CAIRETGWNTEAFF	TGTGCCATCAGGGAGACAGGATGGAACACTGAAGCTTTCTTT
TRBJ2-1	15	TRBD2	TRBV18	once	CASSPQRGGLNEQFF	TGTGCCAGCTCACCACAGCGGGGGGGCCTCAATGAGCAGTTCTTC
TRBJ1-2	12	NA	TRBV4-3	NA	CASRGGVDGYTF	TGCGCCAGCAGGGGGGGGGTCGATGGCTACACCTTC
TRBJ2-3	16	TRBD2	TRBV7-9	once	CASSLISQRDTDTQYF	TGTGCCAGCAGCTTAATATCCCAGCGGGACACAGATACGCAGTATTTT
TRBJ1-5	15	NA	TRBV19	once	CASSLWGSRNQPQHF	TGTGCCAGTAGCCTCTGGGGCTCCCGCAATCAGCCCCAGCATTTT
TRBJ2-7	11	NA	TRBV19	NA	CASSPGYEQYF	TGTGCCAGTAGTCCGGGCTACGAGCAGTACTTC
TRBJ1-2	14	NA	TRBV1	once	CTSSQGPGDYGYTF	TGCACCAGCAGCCAAGGACCGGGGGACTATGGCTACACCTTC
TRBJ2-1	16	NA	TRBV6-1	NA	CASSGDILASLGEQFF	TGTGCCAGCAGTGGAGATATCCTAGCAAGCCTGGGTGAGCAGTTCTTC
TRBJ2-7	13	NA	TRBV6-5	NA	CASSPYGAYEQYF	TGTGCCAGCAGTCCCTACGGGGCCTACGAGCAGTACTTC
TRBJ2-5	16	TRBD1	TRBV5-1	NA	CASSLGTGAVQETQYF	TGCGCCAGCAGCTTGGGGACAGGGGCTGTCCAAGAGACCCAGTACTTC
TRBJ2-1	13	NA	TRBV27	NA	CASSLSGGNEQFF	TGTGCCAGCAGTTTATCTGGCGGGAATGAGCAGTTCTTC
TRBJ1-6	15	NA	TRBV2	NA	CASSSSDSENSPLHF	TGTGCCAGCAGTTCGTCGGACAGTGAAAATTCACCCCTCCACTTT
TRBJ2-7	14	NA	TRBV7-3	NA	CASSLSSRSGEQYF	TGTGCCAGCAGCTTAAGTAGTCGGTCGGGTGAGCAGTACTTC
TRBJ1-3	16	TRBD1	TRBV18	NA	CASSPPTTGAGNTIYF	TGTGCCAGCTCACCACCCACGACAGGGGCGGGAAACACCATATATTTT
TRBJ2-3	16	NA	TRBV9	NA	CASSALGTSSTDTQYF	TGTGCCAGCAGCGCACTTGGGACTTCCTCCACAGATACGCAGTATTTT
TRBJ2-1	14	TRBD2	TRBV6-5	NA	CATRLAGVGNEQFF	TGTGCCACCCGACTAGCGGGAGTAGGTAATGAGCAGTTCTTC
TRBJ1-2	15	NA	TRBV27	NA	CASSDGPGNRYGYTF	TGTGCCAGCAGTGACGGGCCAGGGAATAGGTATGGCTACACCTTC
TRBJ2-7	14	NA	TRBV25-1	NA	CASSVGGSRYEQYF	TGTGCCAGCAGTGTCGGGGGATCTAGATACGAGCAGTACTTC
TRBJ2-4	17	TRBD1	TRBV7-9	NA	CASSSRHGTGGTDIQYF	TGTGCCAGCAGCTCACGCCACGGGACAGGTGGGACGGACATTCAGTACTTC
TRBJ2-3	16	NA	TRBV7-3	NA	CASSPIGGRRTDTQYF	TGTGCCAGCAGCCCCATTGGAGGAAGACGCACAGATACGCAGTATTTT
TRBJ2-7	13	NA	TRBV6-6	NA	CATRSGEGYEQYF	TGTGCCACCCGGTCGGGGGAAGGGTACGAGCAGTACTTC
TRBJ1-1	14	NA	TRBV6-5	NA	CASSYTGLNTEAFF	TGTGCCAGCAGTTACACAGGGCTGAACACTGAAGCTTTCTTT
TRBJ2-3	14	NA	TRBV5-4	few	CASSLVELVDTQYF	TGTGCCAGCAGCTTGGTAGAGCTAGTTGATACGCAGTATTTT